This TCR beta chain emerged from a study of CXCR3-negative and CXCR3-positive naive CD8 T cells. The CDR3 loop spans 18 amino acids. The germline V gene encodes CDR1 MNHEY and CDR2 SMNVEV (reference sequence). Judged by frequency, this clonotype is medium-sized (0.01 to 0.1%). Its antigen is undetermined. Via 5' RACE with UMI labels, TRB cDNA libraries were prepared. With the 5' RACE reads reprocessed, TCRdb shows one record per CDR3 protein and no DNA. This sample contains roughly 7,100 distinct CDR3 sequences. Those CD8+ T cells considered naive were CD45RO-CCR7+CD27+CD95-. Findings and caveats of the study: Cryopreserved cells showed partially decreased CXCR3 expression, and most assays used fresh PBMCs. For the naive subsets, surface CD5 was similar, and TCR strength was inferred from TRB CDR3 properties. Relative to CXCR3-negative naive cells, CXCR3-positive naive cells had more hydrophobic TRB CDR3s.

The rearrangement links TRBV27 to TRBJ2-6; TCRdb calls TRBD1, which cannot be checked without DNA. What was sequenced was naive CXCR3- CD8+ T cells from blood. Indicated subset: CD45RO-CCR7+CD27+CD95- naive CD8+ T cells lacking CXCR3 (TNR3-). The receptor was derived from a human donor in good health. Some clones in this sample may be carry-over from other donors' samples. The CDR3: CASSPTGTALNGANVLTF.